Following are 13 T cell receptor beta chains from one sample sequenced in a study of human T cells and chemical hapten exposure. The time point was: healthy volunteer bleed at 6 weeks. The total RNA was obtained from whole blood that was not fractionated. Via MiXCR, TCRdb re-called the RACE reads, giving one row per CDR3 protein. The sample lists about 34,000 distinct CDR3 sequences, less than 5.5% seen once, with around 13% in the top ten. Sample: whole blood. Receptors were obtained from a human donor in good health. Some clones in this sample may be carry-over from other donors' samples.

This clonotype came up many times. V and J are TRBV12-3 or TRBV12-4 and TRBJ2-2, with TRBD2 as a possible D gene (5 bases). Trimming cost V 8 bases and J 2 bases, with 15 bases left between them. This CDR3 spans 15 amino acids. CDR3 amino acids: CASATSGINTGELFF. The DNA for the CDR3 is TGTGCCAGCGCCACCTCCGGGATCAACACCGGGGAGCTGTTTTTT.

This clonotype was found many times. The chain links TRBV7-2 to TRBJ2-1; D call uncertain. The V gene lost 1 base and the J gene lost 5 bases, with 9 bases spanning the gap. The CDR3 consists of 14 residues. Germline CDR1 and CDR2: SGHTA and FQGNSA. The CDR3 DNA is TGTGCCAGCAGCTTAGAGCGATGGAACAATGAGCAGTTCTTC. It encodes CASSLERWNNEQFF.

In its sample, this clonotype was seen many times. The chain has TRBV5-1 and TRBJ2-7, with 9 bases matching TRBD1. This CDR3 is 15 amino acids long. The V gene's germline CDR1 is SGHRS and CDR2 YFSETQ. The junction had 6 bases not matched to a gene; V was cut back by 4 bases and J by 1 base. The chain's CDR3 is CASSVTGGASYEQYF. CDR3 coding DNA: TGCGCCAGCAGCGTAACAGGGGGCGCATCCTACGAGCAGTACTTC.

Many counts were recorded for this clonotype. The chain recombines TRBV11-2 with TRBJ1-5, with a tentative D call TRBD1 (6 bases). Germline lookup yields CDR1 SGHAT and CDR2 FQNNGV. Trimming took 3 bases from V and 1 from J, leaving 22 bases between them. The CDR3 covers 19 residues. CDR3 sequence: CASSFINGLGGWSNQPQHF. CDR3 nucleotides: TGTGCCAGCAGCTTTATCAATGGATTAGGGGGGTGGAGCAATCAGCCCCAGCATTTT.

In its sample, this clonotype was seen many times. The rearrangement uses TRBV5-1 and TRBJ1-2; D is possibly TRBD1 (5 bases). The germline V gene encodes CDR1 SGHRS and CDR2 YFSETQ. Trimming shortened V by 1 base and J by 4 bases, and 5 bases separated the two germline ends. The CDR3 covers 12 residues. CDR3 nucleotide sequence: TGCGCCAGCAGCTTGACAGGCTATGGCTACACCTTC. Translating gives CASSLTGYGYTF.

The sample holds a few counts of this clonotype. The V gene is TRBV3-2, the J gene TRBJ1-1; the table's D call, TRBD1, has no DNA check behind it. TRBV3-2 is a known pseudogene. This CDR3 comprises 18 residues. The CDR3 sequence: CASSHQISGGAGYTEAFF. For the CDR3, the DNA is TGTGCCAGCAGCCATCAAATCTCAGGGGGAGCGGGGTACACTGAAGCTTTCTTT.

The V gene is TRBV30, the J gene TRBJ2-7; 8 bases map to TRBD1. The CDR3 is 13 amino acids. Germline CDR1 is GTSNPN and CDR2 is SVGIG (reference sequence). V was clipped by 3 bases and J by 6 bases; unmatched bases: 7. The CDR3 DNA follows: TGTGCCTGGAGCCAGGGGGCCCTTGGCGAGCAGTACTTC. Residues: CAWSQGALGEQYF.

This clonotype was recorded many times. The chain couples TRBV5-1 to TRBJ1-5, with 9 nucleotides matching TRBD1. V lost 3 bases to trimming and J lost 5 bases; unmatched junction nucleotides: 6. Germline CDR1 reads SGHRS; CDR2 reads YFSETQ. The CDR3 runs to 15 residues. CDR3 region: CASSWTGAGDQPQHF. CDR3 sequence (DNA): TGCGCCAGCAGCTGGACAGGGGCAGGGGATCAGCCCCAGCATTTT.

This clonotype was detected many times. CDR3 protein: CASSDLWGQGSYEQYF. For the CDR3, the DNA is TGTGCCAGCAGTGACCTATGGGGACAGGGGTCTTACGAGCAGTACTTC. V usage is TRBV2 and J usage is TRBJ2-7; TRBD1 agrees at 10 bases. J lost 4 bases, V lost 3 bases, and 9 bases had no gene match. CDR3 length: 16 amino acids. Germline-derived CDR1 and CDR2 are SNHLY and FYNNEI. The full variable domain, in which reference TRBV2 and TRBJ2-7 provide the parts outside the CDR3, is EPEVTQTPSHQVTQMGQEVILRCVPISNHLYFYWYRQILGQKVEFLVSFYNNEISEKSEIFDDQFSVERPDGSNFTLKIRSTKLEDSAMYFCASSDLWGQGSYEQYFGPGTRLTVT.

Many counts were recorded for this clonotype. The J gene is TRBJ2-7, the V gene TRBV29-1; D is possibly TRBD2 (5 bases). V was clipped by 6 bases and J by 7 bases, with 19 bases between them. CDR3 length equals 13 residues. Per germline, CDR1 SQVTM and CDR2 ANQGSEA. The CDR3, as DNA: TGCAGCGTAATTCGAGGGCAAAAAGGGGAGCAGTACTTC. Its translation is CSVIRGQKGEQYF.

Written as DNA, the CDR3 is TGTGCCAGCAGCCCTAGCCGACAGGGGCCAGACCCCCAGCATTTT. Amino acids: CASSPSRQGPDPQHF. This sequence joins TRBV3-1 and TRBJ1-5; 8 bases are a match to TRBD1. The V gene end was trimmed by 4 bases and the J gene end by 10 bases; junction bases not matched to a gene: 12. This CDR3 comprises 15 residues. Germline loops: CDR1 LGHDT, CDR2 YNNKEL (reference sequence).

Concerning this clonotype: A read error may be the cause here, since a much bigger clone is one base away. The rearrangement uses TRBV6-5 and TRBJ1-1; 9 bases line up with TRBD1. This CDR3 has 15 amino acids. In germline, CDR1 is MNHEY, CDR2 SVGAGI. V shed 6 bases, J shed 4 bases, and the junction held 9 bases outside the gene matches. The CDR3 DNA reads as TGTGCCAGCAGCTCGCCGGGACAGGGAGCCACTGAAGCTTTCTTT. It translates to CASSSPGQGATEAFF.

This clonotype was detected many times. The chain employs TRBV9 and TRBJ2-2, with D possibly matching TRBD2 (5 bases). The CDR3 runs to 16 residues. Germline V gene sequence: CDR1 SGDLS, CDR2 YYNGEE. Trimming removed 4 bases at V and 2 bases at J, with 15 bases between. The CDR3 here is CASSLTGLANTGELFF. The CDR3 DNA reads as TGTGCCAGCAGCCTAACTGGTCTAGCTAACACCGGGGAGCTGTTTTTT.